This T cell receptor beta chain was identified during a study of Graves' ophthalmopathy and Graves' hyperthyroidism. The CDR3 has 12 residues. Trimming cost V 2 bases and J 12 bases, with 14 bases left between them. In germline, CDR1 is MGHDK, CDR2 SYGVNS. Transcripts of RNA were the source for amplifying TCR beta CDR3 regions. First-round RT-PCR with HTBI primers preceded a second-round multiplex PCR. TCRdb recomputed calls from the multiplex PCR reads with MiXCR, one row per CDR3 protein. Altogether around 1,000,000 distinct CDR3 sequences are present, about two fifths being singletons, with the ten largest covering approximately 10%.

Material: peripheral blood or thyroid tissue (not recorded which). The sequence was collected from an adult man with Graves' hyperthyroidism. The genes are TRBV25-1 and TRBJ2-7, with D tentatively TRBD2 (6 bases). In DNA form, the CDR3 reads TGTGCCAGCAGTGAAAGGTGGAGGGCTCTGTACTTC. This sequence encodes CASSERWRALYF.